The 28 T cell receptor beta chains given below trace back to one sample, sequenced in a study of blood T cell repertoires in COVID-19. The data were produced by immunoSEQ multiplex PCR, yet TCRdb's version contains in-frame clones alone and is incomplete. The table lists approximately 300,000 clones, 85% of them singletons. Sequenced: PBMCs or T cells enriched from blood (not recorded which). All receptors come from a woman aged 30 to 39 who had been exposed to COVID-19.

This clone showed up just a few times. The rearrangement uses TRBV4-1 and TRBJ1-2; 7 positions match TRBD1. The CDR3 spans 15 residues. V lost 1 base, J lost 7 bases, and 9 bases stayed unmatched. The germline gives CDR1 MGHRA, CDR2 YSYEKL. CDR3 region: CASSQAKGAVGGYTF. CDR3 nucleotides: TGCGCCAGCAGCCAAGCTAAGGGGGCGGTTGGTGGCTACACCTTC.

The V and J genes are TRBV30 and TRBJ2-7, with D possibly matching TRBD1 (5 bases). Germline CDR1 is GTSNPN and CDR2 is SVGIG (reference sequence). Deletions cut 3 bases from V and 6 bases from J, with 27 bases between. This CDR3 spans 17 amino acids. The CDR3 region has the DNA TGTGCCTGGAGCCGGCAGGCAGGGTGGGGTATCCAGCGCGAGCAGTACTTC. Its protein product is CAWSRQAGWGIQREQYF.

The V gene is TRBV11-2, the J gene TRBJ1-1; maybe TRBD1 (6 bases). Per the germline V gene, CDR1 is SGHAT and CDR2 is FQNNGV. CDR3 length: 15 residues. Trimming left V 5 bases short and J 4 bases short, with 17 bases between. The CDR3 DNA sequence: TGTGCCAGCAGCGGTTTGTCAGGGGCGGGCACTGAAGCTTTCTTT. It translates to CASSGLSGAGTEAFF. Full variable domain (remainder filled in from reference TRBV11-2 and TRBJ1-1): EAGVAQSPRYKIIEKRQSVAFWCNPISGHATLYWYQQILGQGPKLLIQFQNNGVVDDSQLPKDRFSAERLKGVDSTLKIQPAKLEDSAVYLCASSGLSGAGTEAFFGQGTRLTVV.

This chain uses TRBV5-1 with TRBJ2-7; TRBD2 agrees at 7 bases. The CDR3 is made up of 13 amino acids. J lost 4 bases, V lost 7 bases, and 8 bases had no gene match. CDR1 and CDR2 from the germline V gene are SGHRS and YFSETQ. Here the CDR3 DNA reads TGCGCCAGCGGTCGCGGGGGAACTTACGAGCAGTACTTC. This encodes CASGRGGTYEQYF.

CDR3 bases: TGTGCTAGTGGTTTTCTAGGACGGGAGAGCTCTGGAAACACCATATATTTT. It translates to CASGFLGRESSGNTIYF. The rearrangement joins TRBV12-5 to TRBJ1-3; D is uncertain. This CDR3 has 17 amino acids. V lost 3 bases and J lost 0, with 15 bases in between. Germline CDR1 LGHNT, CDR2 FRNRAP.

The chain employs TRBV9 and TRBJ2-1; maybe TRBD1 (5 bases). V gave up 0 bases and J gave up 8 bases, with 12 bases separating them. The CDR3 runs 14 residues. CDR1 and CDR2 from the germline V gene are SGDLS and YYNGEE. CDR3 in DNA: TGTGCCAGCAGCGTAGAGGGGCTAGAGGATGAGCAGTTCTTC. The encoded protein is CASSVEGLEDEQFF. The full variable domain, its missing parts supplied by reference TRBV9 and TRBJ2-1, is DSGVTQTPKHLITATGQRVTLRCSPRSGDLSVYWYQQSLDQGLQFLIQYYNGEERAKGNILERFSAQQFPDLHSELNLSSLELGDSALYFCASSVEGLEDEQFFGPGTRLTVL.

Regarding this clone: This specimen includes other DNA sequences encoding the same CDR3. V and J are TRBV12-3 or TRBV12-4 and TRBJ2-1; 7 nucleotides align to TRBD2. The CDR3 sequence is 13 residues long. The V gene end was trimmed by 4 bases and the J gene end by 4 bases; junction bases not matched to a gene: 1. The CDR3 DNA reads TGTGCCAGCAGTTGGGAGGGGTACAATGAGCAGTTCTTC. Residues: CASSWEGYNEQFF.

CDR3 sequence reads: CASSQDSGTKNIQYF. CDR3 DNA sequence: TGCGCCAGCAGCCAAGACTCAGGTACCAAAAACATTCAGTACTTC. This chain links TRBV4-3 with TRBJ2-4, with D unclear. The CDR3 is made up of 15 amino acids. The germline CDR1 and CDR2 sequences are LGHNA and YSLEER. V was trimmed by 0 bases and J by 2 bases, leaving 8 bases between them.

J is TRBJ2-7 and V is TRBV5-1, with TRBD2 matching 7 bases. The V gene end was trimmed by 0 bases and the J gene end by 0 bases; junction bases not matched to a gene: 9. The CDR3 runs 17 residues. In germline, CDR1 is SGHRS, CDR2 YFSETQ. The CDR3 is CASSLGYPGGSSYEQYF. The CDR3 nucleotides read TGCGCCAGCAGCTTGGGGTATCCGGGGGGTAGCTCCTACGAGCAGTACTTC.

The CDR3 reads CATSRDLSGGAGEQYF. DNA of the CDR3: TGTGCCACCAGCAGAGATTTGAGCGGGGGGGCCGGCGAGCAGTACTTC. The chain joins TRBV15 to TRBJ2-7, with 10 bases lining up with TRBD2. From germline, CDR1 is LNHNV and CDR2 YYDKDF (reference sequence). The ends lost 0 bases at V and 6 bases at J; junction bases unmatched: 8. The CDR3 runs to 16 residues.

The J gene is TRBJ2-7, the V gene TRBV2; weak D call: TRBD2 (6 bases). CDR3 length: 15 amino acids. Trimming took off 2 bases at V and 1 base at J, with 12 bases between the two ends. Per germline, CDR1 SNHLY and CDR2 FYNNEI. CDR3 DNA: TGTGCCAGCAGTGAAAGAGGGAGGAATTCCTACGAGCAGTACTTC. Translating it yields CASSERGRNSYEQYF.

The gene calls are TRBV19 and TRBJ1-4; tentative D call: TRBD1 (6 bases). This CDR3 has 13 amino acids. Germline V gene sequence: CDR1 LNHDA, CDR2 SQIVND (reference sequence). Trimming cost V 9 bases and J 5 bases, with 13 bases left between them. The DNA of the CDR3 is TGTGCCAGCCGGACAGTCCGGAATGAAAAACTGTTTTTT. This codes for CASRTVRNEKLFF.

The chain links TRBV7-9 to TRBJ2-3; perhaps TRBD2 as D (5 bases). V shed 0 bases and J shed 5 bases, with 9 bases lying between them. This CDR3 is 14 amino acids long. CDR1 and CDR2 from the germline V gene are SEHNR and FQNEAQ (reference sequence). CDR3 in DNA: TGTGCCAGCAGCTTAGCTAGCGCAGTAGATACGCAGTATTTT. As protein: CASSLASAVDTQYF.

The chain joins TRBV19 to TRBJ2-5; 15 nucleotides align to TRBD2. Germline assignment: CDR1 LNHDA and CDR2 SQIVND (reference sequence). Unmatched junction bases numbered 11, after V lost 10 bases and J lost 5 bases. The CDR3 has 16 amino acids. Written as DNA, the CDR3 is TGTGCCACCCGGACTAGCGGGGGGGCCCCCGGGGAGACCCAGTACTTC. Translation gives CATRTSGGAPGETQYF.

The chain couples TRBV7-9 to TRBJ1-1; D may be TRBD1 (5 bases). The germline V gene encodes CDR1 SEHNR and CDR2 FQNEAQ (reference sequence). Between the trimmed V and J ends, which lost 5 bases and 3 bases, there was a span of 10 bases. This CDR3 spans 13 amino acids. Written as DNA, the CDR3 is TGTGCCAGCAGCCCAGGGCCGGACACTGAAGCTTTCTTT. Amino acid sequence: CASSPGPDTEAFF.

The genes are TRBV28 and TRBJ1-2, with D perhaps TRBD1 (5 bases). The CDR3 covers 14 residues. Germline CDR1 reads MDHEN; CDR2 reads SYDVKM. Deletions cut 7 bases from V and 6 bases from J, with 18 bases between. This CDR3 reads CASTPSRAGHGYTF. CDR3 DNA: TGTGCCAGCACCCCCTCCAGAGCGGGACATGGCTACACCTTC.

This rearrangement joins TRBV11-3 to TRBJ2-3; D is perhaps TRBD1 (6 bases). The V gene's germline CDR1 is SGHNT and CDR2 YENEEA. V lost 6 bases to trimming and J lost 5 bases, with 12 bases between them. CDR3 length: 13 amino acids. The CDR3 DNA is TGTGCCAGCAGTCAGGGGCTCGGAGATACGCAGTATTTT. Protein product: CASSQGLGDTQYF.

The gene calls are TRBV3-1 (or the pseudogene TRBV3-2) and TRBJ1-2, with a tentative D call TRBD1 (5 bases). Germline lookup yields CDR1 LGHDT and CDR2 YNNKEL (reference sequence). The CDR3 is 12 residues long. The V end lost 5 bases, the J end lost 4 bases, and 8 bases lay between the germline ends. The DNA of the CDR3 is TGTGCCAGCAGCGCCCAGGGCTATGGCTACACCTTC. This sequence encodes CASSAQGYGYTF.

The chain uses TRBV25-1 and TRBJ2-7, with D unclear. Trimming took 6 bases from V and 4 from J, leaving 10 bases between them. CDR1 MGHDK and CDR2 SYGVNS come from the germline V gene. The length of the CDR3 is 12 residues. The CDR3 region has the DNA TGTGCCAGCAGCGGCGACGGGTACGAGCAGTACTTC. It specifies CASSGDGYEQYF.

The rearrangement joins TRBV28 to TRBJ1-5, with 9 bases lining up with TRBD1. With 5 bases clipped from V and 5 bases from J, the junction kept 7 bases outside the gene matches. The germline V gene encodes CDR1 MDHEN and CDR2 SYDVKM. This CDR3 has 15 residues. In DNA form, the CDR3 reads TGTGCCAGCAGTCCCGGACAGGGGAGTTATCAGCCCCAGCATTTT. It is translated as CASSPGQGSYQPQHF.

This clone has a handful of counts. The V call is TRBV24-1, the J call TRBJ2-4; 8 bases line up with TRBD1. From germline, CDR1 is KGHDR and CDR2 SFDVKD. This CDR3 region has 15 residues. Germline trimming cut 3 bases from V and 6 bases from J; bases unmatched to any gene: 6. CDR3 residues: CATSDPRTGRNIQYF. The CDR3 DNA follows: TGTGCCACCAGTGATCCCCGGACAGGGAGAAACATTCAGTACTTC.

The chain links TRBV3-1 (or the pseudogene TRBV3-2) to TRBJ1-1; D might be TRBD1 (5 bases). With 5 bases removed from V and 3 bases from J, the gap between germline ends came to 16 bases. This CDR3 is 15 amino acids long. CDR1 is LGHDT and CDR2 is YNNKEL in the germline V gene (reference sequence). This chain's CDR3 is CASSSKGRWDTEAFF. CDR3 nucleotides: TGTGCCAGCAGCTCCAAGGGGAGGTGGGACACTGAAGCTTTCTTT.

The chain has TRBV18 and TRBJ2-7; D not certain. Trimming cost V 3 bases and J 1 base, with 7 bases left between them. Germline lookup yields CDR1 KGHSH and CDR2 LQKENI. The CDR3 sequence is 13 residues long. This CDR3 is CASSPPGSYEQYF. CDR3 DNA: TGTGCCAGCTCACCTCCAGGTTCCTACGAGCAGTACTTC.

This chain connects TRBV30 to TRBJ1-6, with TRBD1 as a possible D gene (6 bases). V was clipped by 3 bases and J by 7 bases, with 10 bases between them. CDR1 GTSNPN and CDR2 SVGIG come from the germline V gene (reference sequence). The CDR3 runs 13 residues. The CDR3 reads CAWRTGFNSPLHF. As DNA, the CDR3 is TGTGCCTGGAGAACAGGGTTCAATTCACCCCTCCACTTT. Filled out from reference TRBV30 and TRBJ1-6, the complete variable domain reads SQTIHQWPATLVQPVGSPLSLECTVEGTSNPNLYWYRQAAGRGLQLLFYSVGIGQISSEVPQNLSASRPQDRQFILSSKKLLLSDSGFYLCAWRTGFNSPLHFGNGTRLTVT.

CDR3 in DNA: TGTGCCACCAGCTTTAGTCGGGACAGGGCCTACAATGAGCAGTTCTTC. Translated, it gives CATSFSRDRAYNEQFF. The chain uses TRBV15 and TRBJ2-1, with 9 nucleotides matching TRBD1. Germline-derived CDR1 and CDR2 are LNHNV and YYDKDF (reference sequence). CDR3 length: 16 residues. The J segment lost 2 bases and the V segment lost 5 bases, leaving 7 bases of the junction unmatched.

The chain has TRBV10-2 and TRBJ1-4; possibly TRBD1 for D (5 bases). The V end lost 4 bases, the J end lost 5 bases, and 8 bases lay between the germline ends. Germline V lookup: CDR1 WSHSY, CDR2 SAAADI. This CDR3 spans 13 amino acids. CDR3 residues: CASSGQTNEKLFF. CDR3 DNA sequence: TGCGCCAGCAGTGGACAGACAAATGAAAAACTGTTTTTT.

The chain has TRBV7-9 and TRBJ1-3, with 7 bases matching TRBD1. Looked up from germline, CDR1 is SEHNR and CDR2 is FQNEAQ (reference sequence). J lost 0 bases, V lost 5 bases, and 10 bases had no gene match. CDR3 size: 17 residues. The CDR3 DNA follows: TGTGCCAGCAGCCTAGAGAGGGGGCGAGGCTCTGGAAACACCATATATTTT. It codes for CASSLERGRGSGNTIYF. Looking up the rest from reference TRBV7-9 and TRBJ1-3 gives the full variable domain: DTGVSQNPRHKITKRGQNVTFRCDPISEHNRLYWYRQTLGQGPEFLTYFQNEAQLEKSRLLSDRFSAERPKGSFSTLEIQRTEQGDSAMYLCASSLERGRGSGNTIYFGEGSWLTVV.

Only a few counts were recorded for this clone. This chain joins TRBV19 and TRBJ1-5, with a possible D match to TRBD1 (5 bases). CDR3 length equals 15 residues. Germline V gene lookup returns CDR1 LNHDA and CDR2 SQIVND (reference sequence). V lost 3 bases and J 3 bases, leaving 12 bases between the germline ends. The chain's CDR3 is CASSMVLGVNQPQHF. CDR3 coding DNA: TGTGCCAGTAGTATGGTTTTAGGGGTCAATCAGCCCCAGCATTTT.